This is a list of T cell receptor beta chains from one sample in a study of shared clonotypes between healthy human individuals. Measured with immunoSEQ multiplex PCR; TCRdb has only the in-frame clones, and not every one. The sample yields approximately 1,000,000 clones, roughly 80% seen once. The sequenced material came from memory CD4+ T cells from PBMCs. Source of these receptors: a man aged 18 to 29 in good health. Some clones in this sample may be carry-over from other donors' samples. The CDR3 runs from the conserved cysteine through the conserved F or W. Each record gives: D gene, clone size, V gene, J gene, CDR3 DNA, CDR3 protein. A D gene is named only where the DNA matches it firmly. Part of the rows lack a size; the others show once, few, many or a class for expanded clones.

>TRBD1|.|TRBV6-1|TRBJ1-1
TGTGCCAGCAGAAGACAGGGGGCGGCCACTGAAGCTTTCTTT
CASRRQGAATEAFF
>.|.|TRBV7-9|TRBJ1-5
TGTGCCAGCAGCTTAGATTCGGATCAGCCCCAGCATTTT
CASSLDSDQPQHF
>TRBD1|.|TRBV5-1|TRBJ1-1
TGCGCCAGCAGCTGGCCCGGGGGACAGGCTACGAACACTGAAGCTTTCTTT
CASSWPGGQATNTEAFF
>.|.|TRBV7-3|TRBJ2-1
TGTGCCAGCAGCCCGCAAGGCAGGAATAAGCAGTTCTTC
CASSPQGRNKQFF
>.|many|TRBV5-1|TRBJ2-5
TGCGCCAGCGCATTACCACTCGATTTCCCGGGTTACCAAGAGACCCAGTACTTC
CASALPLDFPGYQETQYF
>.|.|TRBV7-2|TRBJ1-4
TGTGCCAGCAGCCTTAGTAATGAAAAACTGTTTTTT
CASSLSNEKLFF
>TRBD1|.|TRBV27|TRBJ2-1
TGTGCCAGCATTACCCGGGACAGGGGGCTCAATGAGCAGTTCTTC
CASITRDRGLNEQFF
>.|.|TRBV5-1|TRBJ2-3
TGCGCCAGCAGTCAAGGGGGGGGCGCAGATACGCAGTATTTT
CASSQGGGADTQYF
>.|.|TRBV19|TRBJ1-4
TGTGCCAGTAGTATTGGGTTGACCGCAACTAATGAAAAACTGTTTTTT
CASSIGLTATNEKLFF
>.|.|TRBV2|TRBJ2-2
TGTGCCAGCAGTGAGTTTCGCCCGGGGTTAACCGGGGAGCTGTTTTTT
CASSEFRPGLTGELFF
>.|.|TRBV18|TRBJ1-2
TGTGCCAGCTCACCACAGGCAGACTTACTCTATGGCTACACCTTC
CASSPQADLLYGYTF
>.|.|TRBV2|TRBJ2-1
TGTGCCAGCACCTTGAGGACATTAGGTAATAATGAGCAGTTCTTC
CASTLRTLGNNEQFF
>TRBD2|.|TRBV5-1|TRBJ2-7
TGCGCCAGCAGCGCCCGTCGGGGACGGGAGGCTCACGAGCAGTACTTC
CASSARRGREAHEQYF
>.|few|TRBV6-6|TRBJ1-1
TGTGCCAGCAGCCTACAGGGGAACACTGAAGCTTTCTTT
CASSLQGNTEAFF
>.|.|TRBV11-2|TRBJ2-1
TGTGCCAGCAGCTTAGTGGTCGGCGGCGGTGTTTACAATGAGCAGTTCTTC
CASSLVVGGGVYNEQFF
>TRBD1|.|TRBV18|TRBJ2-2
TGTGCCAGCTCCCGCAGGACAGGGGAATCGAACACCGGGGAGCTGTTTTTT
CASSRRTGESNTGELFF
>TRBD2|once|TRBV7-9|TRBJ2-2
TGTGCCAGCAGCCTAGCGGGAGGGTTCGGGGAGCTGTTTTTT
CASSLAGGFGELFF
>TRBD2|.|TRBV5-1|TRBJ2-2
TGCGCCAGCAGCTTGTTAGCGGGGCAAGGAGCCGGGGAGCTGTTTTTT
CASSLLAGQGAGELFF
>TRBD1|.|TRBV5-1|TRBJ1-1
TGCGCCAGCAGCCTCCAGGGGGACACTGAAGCTTTCTTT
CASSLQGDTEAFF
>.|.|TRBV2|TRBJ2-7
TGTGCCAGCAGCTACACCTACGAGCAGTACTTC
CASSYTYEQYF
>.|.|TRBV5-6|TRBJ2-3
TGTGCCAGCAGCCGCAGGGGGGCTAGCACAGATACGCAGTATTTT
CASSRRGASTDTQYF
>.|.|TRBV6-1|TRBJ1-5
TGTGCCAGCAGTGAAACCGGGGGGCAGCCCCAGCATTTT
CASSETGGQPQHF
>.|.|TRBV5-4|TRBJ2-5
TGTGCCAGCCACGCCCAAGGCGAGACCCAGTACTTC
CASHAQGETQYF
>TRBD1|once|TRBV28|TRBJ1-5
TGTGCCAGCAGTCAACAGGGGCTATATAGCAATCAGCCCCAGCATTTT
CASSQQGLYSNQPQHF
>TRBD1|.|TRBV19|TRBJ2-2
TGTGCCACCTGGGACAGGTCGAACACCGGGGAGCTGTTTTTT
CATWDRSNTGELFF
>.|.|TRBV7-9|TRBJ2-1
TGTGCCAGCAGCGTAGGGGGTCCCTTCCCCAATGAGCAGTTCTTC
CASSVGGPFPNEQFF
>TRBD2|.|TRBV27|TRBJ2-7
TGTGCCAGCAGTACCGGACTAGCGGGAGTTTACGAGCAGTACTTC
CASSTGLAGVYEQYF
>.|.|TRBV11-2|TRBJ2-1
TGTGCCAGCAGCTTAGCGGGAGTTGGCAATGAGCAGTTCTTC
CASSLAGVGNEQFF
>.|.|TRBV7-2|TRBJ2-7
TGTGCCAGCAGCTTTCTCGGCGGATCCTACGAGCAGTACTTC
CASSFLGGSYEQYF
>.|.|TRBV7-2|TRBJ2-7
TGTGCCAGCAGCTTAGGACAGAGCCGATTCTACGAGCAGTACTTC
CASSLGQSRFYEQYF
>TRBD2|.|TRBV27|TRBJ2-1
TGTGCCAGCAGTTTACTCTTAACGGGACTAGCGCCCGCCTACAATGAGCAGTTCTTC
CASSLLLTGLAPAYNEQFF
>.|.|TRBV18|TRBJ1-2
TGTGCCAGCTCATTGACAGATCTCTCGGGCTACACCTTC
CASSLTDLSGYTF
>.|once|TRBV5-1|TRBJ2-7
TGCGCCAGCAGCCCAATACTGACAGGCGACGAGCAGTACTTC
CASSPILTGDEQYF
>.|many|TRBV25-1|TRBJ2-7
TGTGCCAGCGGGTCCGGGAAATACGAGCAGTACTTC
CASGSGKYEQYF
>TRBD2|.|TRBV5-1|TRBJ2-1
TGCGCCAGCAGCTTCGGACTAGCCGGCTCCTACAATGAGCAGTTCTTC
CASSFGLAGSYNEQFF
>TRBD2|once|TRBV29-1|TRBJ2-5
TGCAGCGTGAGGGGGACTAGCGGGGGCCAAGAGACCCAGTACTTC
CSVRGTSGGQETQYF
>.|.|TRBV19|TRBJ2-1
TGTGCCAGTAGTCCAATGCGGACGTTTTTCTACAATGAGCAGTTCTTC
CASSPMRTFFYNEQFF
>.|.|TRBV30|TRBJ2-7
TGTGCCTGGAGTGGGGGCGGAGCCTACGAGCAGTACTTC
CAWSGGGAYEQYF
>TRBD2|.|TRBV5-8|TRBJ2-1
TGTGCCAGCAGCCAGGCTAGGCTAGCGGGAAGTCTGTTCTTC
CASSQARLAGSLFF
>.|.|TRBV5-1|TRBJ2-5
TGCGCCAGCAGCTTTCGGGGCGCTGGGTTAGAGACCCAGTACTTC
CASSFRGAGLETQYF
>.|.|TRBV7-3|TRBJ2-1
TGTGCCAGCAGCTTAACGTCCCGTAGCGTCTTATCCTACAATGAGCAGTTCTTC
CASSLTSRSVLSYNEQFF
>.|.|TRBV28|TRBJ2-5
TGTGCCAGCATACCCCATTCTCAAGAGACCCAGTACTTC
CASIPHSQETQYF
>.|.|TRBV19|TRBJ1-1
TGTGCCAGTAGTATCCGGGGCACTGAAGCTTTCTTT
CASSIRGTEAFF
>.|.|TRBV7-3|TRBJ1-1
TGTGCCAGCAGCTTAGGAAGTGGGAGGACTTTCTTT
CASSLGSGRTFF
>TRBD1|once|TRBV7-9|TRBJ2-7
TGTGCCAGCAGCTTAGAGGGCAGGGGGCCGAACGAGCAGTACTTC
CASSLEGRGPNEQYF
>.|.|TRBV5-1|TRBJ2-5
TGCGCCAGAAGCCCACCCCTTCTTAACTTCTGGGAGACCCAGTACTTC
CARSPPLLNFWETQYF
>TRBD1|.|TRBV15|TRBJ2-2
TGTGCCACCAGCACCGGGACAGGGTGGGACGGGGAGCTGTTTTTT
CATSTGTGWDGELFF
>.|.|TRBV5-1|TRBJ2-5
TGCGCCAGCAGCTTCTCCAGGGTAGAAAAGACCCAGTACTTC
CASSFSRVEKTQYF
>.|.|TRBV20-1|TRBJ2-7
TGCAGTGCTAGGGGGGGTTCTTCAGGGGGCTTC
CSARGGSSGGF
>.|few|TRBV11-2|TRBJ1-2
TGTGCCAGCAGCTTACTTCAGGGGCGGGGAAGCTACACCTTC
CASSLLQGRGSYTF